This T cell receptor (beta chain) is from a study of a mutant IDH1 vaccine in newly diagnosed glioma. As for the study in general: Either 4-6 weeks after radiotherapy alone or alongside temozolomide, vaccination was begun. Treatment recipients were approximately 60% male and around 40% female, and their mean age was roughly 40 years. The therapy given earlier, which was standard therapy, consisted of radiotherapy, temozolomide, or both, and most of the patients received both. Study-wide findings and caveats: Altogether, approximately 93% of patients exhibited vaccine-induced immune responses.

A note on this clone: Antigen specificity is unknown.

The repertoire was sequenced with immunoSEQ multiplex PCR; TCRdb's copy has only in-frame clones and lacks some. Of around 100,000 clones in the sample, almost 90% were seen once. The V segment lost 6 bases and the J segment 4 bases; nucleotides outside the gene matches: 7. Looked up from germline, CDR1 is MNHNY and CDR2 is SVGAGI (reference sequence). The CDR3 totals 15 residues. Time point: week 11, during vaccination. A single vaccine dose contained 300 ug of mutant IDH1 20-mer peptide, and topical imiquimod was used with it. The V and J genes are TRBV6-6 and TRBJ1-5; 9 bases fit TRBD1. This receptor was identified in a woman between 50 and 59 years old with glioma. The material sequenced was PBMCs, taken from a glioma patient whose treatment included an IDH1 peptide vaccine. DNA of the CDR3: TGTGCCAGCAGACGGGACAGGGAGTCAAATCAGCCCCAGCATTTT. Translating gives CASRRDRESNQPQHF.